This T cell receptor beta chain was captured by sequencing in a study of CD8 T cells in Susac syndrome. CDR1 is SGHNT, CDR2 YENEEA, per germline. The CDR3 extends over 15 amino acids. Trimming cost V 1 base and J 4 bases, with 11 bases left between them. With random hexamers, about 0.5 to 1 ug RNA was reverse transcribed. From the immunoSEQ multiplex PCR reads, TCRdb called clonotypes with MiXCR, one entry per CDR3 protein. This sample carries hundreds of thousands of distinct CDR3 sequences, 90% to 95% of them seen once, and the ten largest clones take 0.1% to 0.15%. The chain is built from TRBV11-3 and TRBJ2-1, with unresolved D. The clonotype originates from a human donor with multiple sclerosis. Material for sequencing was CD8+ T cells from PBMCs. In DNA form, the CDR3 reads TGTGCCAGCAGCTTAGTTCCCCCTCCGTACAATGAGCAGTTCTTC. Translating gives CASSLVPPPYNEQFF.